The 20 T cell receptor beta chains reported below all come from one sample, sequenced in a study of blood T cells in healthy people across ages. Using a J-beta primer mix together with a sample-barcoded 5' primer, a second PCR was run for about 6 to 11 cycles. TCRdb recomputed calls from the 5' RACE reads with MiXCR, one row per CDR3 protein. The table lists 1.5 million to 2 million distinct CDR3 sequences, roughly 27% of them singletons. Material for sequencing was blood. Receptors were obtained from a woman aged 25-40 years in good health.

This clonotype appeared a few times. This rearrangement joins TRBV7-2 to TRBJ2-3, with D tentatively TRBD1 (6 bases). CDR1 and CDR2 (germline): SGHTA, FQGNSA. The CDR3 spans 15 residues. The V end was cut by 5 bases, the J end by 1 base, with 13 bases between. The CDR3 reads CASSPQQGGTDTQYF. In DNA, the CDR3 is TGTGCCAGCAGCCCCCAACAGGGTGGCACAGATACGCAGTATTTT.

J is TRBJ2-3 and V is TRBV6-1; D ambiguous. Trimming shortened V by 0 bases and J by 5 bases, and 15 bases separated the two germline ends. The V gene's germline CDR1 is MNHNS and CDR2 SASEGT. The CDR3 totals 16 residues. CDR3 in amino acids: CASSEAPQARGDTQYF. The CDR3 DNA reads TGTGCCAGCAGTGAAGCACCCCAAGCCCGAGGAGATACGCAGTATTTT.

This chain connects TRBV29-1 to TRBJ2-1, with 7 nucleotides matching TRBD2. The junction had 11 bases not matched to a gene; V was cut back by 5 bases and J by 7 bases. The CDR3 sequence is 14 residues long. The germline gives CDR1 SQVTM, CDR2 ANQGSEA. The CDR3 reads CSVRLDTAGNEQFF. The CDR3 bases are TGCAGCGTTCGACTAGACACAGCGGGGAATGAGCAGTTCTTC.

The chain recombines TRBV29-1 with TRBJ2-3, with D perhaps matching TRBD1 or TRBD2 (5 bases each). This CDR3 has 16 amino acids. CDR1 is SQVTM, CDR2 ANQGSEA, per germline. Between the trimmed V and J ends, which lost 2 bases and 3 bases, there was a span of 18 bases. The CDR3, as DNA: TGCAGCGTTGAACGTCGGGACCTGATAGATACAGATACGCAGTATTTT. This codes for CSVERRDLIDTDTQYF.

This chain uses TRBV10-3 with TRBJ2-3; tentative D call: TRBD2 (6 bases). The V end was cut by 0 bases, the J end by 6 bases, with 16 bases between. Germline values: CDR1 ENHRY, CDR2 SYGVKD. There are 16 residues in the CDR3. This chain's CDR3 is CAISESKTGRGDTQYF. The CDR3 bases are TGTGCCATCAGTGAGTCGAAGACCGGGCGGGGTGATACGCAGTATTTT.

This clonotype was seen a single time. This chain joins TRBV5-6 and TRBJ2-1; 7 bases are shared with TRBD1. The CDR3 totals 16 residues. CDR1 and CDR2 (germline): SGHDT, YYEEEE. V gave up 4 bases and J gave up 0 bases; unmatched junction bases: 7. The DNA of the CDR3 is TGTGCCAGCAGCGGACGGGACAGCTCCTCCTACAATGAGCAGTTCTTC. The encoded protein is CASSGRDSSSYNEQFF.

This clonotype was counted a single time. A much larger clonotype is one base distant, so this may be a read error. The V gene is TRBV7-9, the J gene TRBJ2-5; 8 nucleotides line up with TRBD1. V lost 7 bases, J lost 13 bases, and 17 bases stayed unmatched. The CDR3 is made up of 14 amino acids. Germline V CDR1 and CDR2: SEHNR, FQNEAQ (reference sequence). CDR3 sequence (DNA): TGTGCCAGCACCGATTTGGACAGGGATTACGAGCGGTACTTC. Its protein is CASTDLDRDYERYF.

This chain connects TRBV6-6 to TRBJ2-1, with 11 bases that match TRBD2. The CDR3 has 17 amino acids. V trimming: 6 bases; J trimming: 10 bases; junction bases outside the gene matches: 17. Germline-derived CDR1 and CDR2 are MNHNY and SVGAGI (reference sequence). The DNA for the CDR3 is TGTGCCAGCAGCACCTTCGGACTAGCGGGCCCAGGGGGAGAGCAGTTCTTC. Translation: CASSTFGLAGPGGEQFF.

This clonotype was detected once. Germline is not matched at one junction end, which may reflect a read error. CDR3 in amino acids: CVSTNYSNQPQHF. CDR3 in DNA: TGTGTCAGCACCAACTATAGCAATCAGCCCCAGCATTTT. J is TRBJ1-5 and V is TRBV6-2 or TRBV6-3; D unclear. CDR1 is MNHEY and CDR2 is SVGEGT in the germline V gene. This CDR3 spans 13 amino acids.

This clonotype was detected only a few times. This chain joins TRBV20-1 and TRBJ2-1, with 12 nucleotides matching TRBD1. The CDR3 consists of 14 residues. Trimming took 1 base from V and 7 from J; bases not matched to a gene: 2. Germline V gives CDR1 DFQATT, CDR2 SNEGSKA (reference sequence). The CDR3 nucleotides are TGCAGTGCTAGAGCGGGACAGGGGGCTAATGAGCAGTTCTTC. Amino acids: CSARAGQGANEQFF.

This clonotype occurred a few times. This sequence joins TRBV14 and TRBJ1-6, with a weak D call TRBD1 (5 bases). This CDR3 comprises 15 residues. The V end lost 2 bases, the J end lost 10 bases, and 15 bases lay between the germline ends. Germline V gene sequence: CDR1 SGHDN, CDR2 FVKESK. CDR3 sequence (DNA): TGTGCCAGCAGCCAAAGTCCAGGGTCAGGATCACCCCTCCACTTT. The encoded protein is CASSQSPGSGSPLHF. The full variable domain, completed using reference TRBV14 and TRBJ1-6, is EAGVTQFPSHSVIEKGQTVTLRCDPISGHDNLYWYRRVMGKEIKFLLHFVKESKQDESGMPNNRFLAERTGGTYSTLKVQPAELEDSGVYFCASSQSPGSGSPLHFGNGTRLTVT.

This clonotype was seen more than once but under ten times. This chain uses TRBV30 with TRBJ2-5; TRBD1 matches at 7 bases. Germline assignment: CDR1 GTSNPN and CDR2 SVGIG (reference sequence). V was clipped by 7 bases and J by 2 bases; unmatched bases: 7. The CDR3 is 13 amino acids. The CDR3 loop is CALQGSSQETQYF. The CDR3 DNA is TGTGCCTTACAGGGGAGCAGTCAAGAGACCCAGTACTTC.

J is TRBJ2-3 and V is TRBV18; D is unresolved. V was trimmed by 6 bases and J by 6 bases, leaving 10 bases between them. The germline V gene has CDR1 KGHSH and CDR2 LQKENI. The CDR3 is 12 amino acids. This CDR3 reads CASSQVDDTQYF. The CDR3 DNA follows: TGTGCCAGCTCCCAGGTGGACGATACGCAGTATTTT.

This clonotype was counted only a few times. J is TRBJ2-1 and V is TRBV2; 9 bases fit TRBD2. Germline CDR1 SNHLY, CDR2 FYNNEI. After removal of 7 bases from V and 5 bases from J, the junction contained 6 bases not matched to a gene. The CDR3 extends over 14 amino acids. The CDR3 bases are TGTGCCAGCAACCGCCTAGCGGGGAACAATGAGCAGTTCTTC. The encoded protein is CASNRLAGNNEQFF.

Only a few counts were recorded for this clonotype. The gene calls are TRBV29-1 and TRBJ1-2; D remains ambiguous. The CDR3 is 12 amino acids. Germline V gene sequence: CDR1 SQVTM, CDR2 ANQGSEA. The V gene lost 4 bases and the J gene lost 1 base, with 7 bases spanning the gap. CDR3 region: CSVAGVNYGYTF. As DNA, the CDR3 is TGCAGCGTTGCCGGGGTTAACTATGGCTACACCTTC. Complete variable domain (other parts from reference TRBV29-1 and TRBJ1-2): SAVISQKPSRDICQRGTSLTIQCQVDSQVTMMFWYRQQPGQSLTLIATANQGSEATYESGFVIDKFPISRPNLTFSTLTVSNMSPEDSSIYLCSVAGVNYGYTFGSGTRLTVV.

This clonotype was seen repeatedly, ten times or more. The V gene is TRBV20-1, the J gene TRBJ2-7, with 7 bases aligning to TRBD2. With 1 base clipped from V and 3 bases from J, the junction kept 6 bases outside the gene matches. The CDR3 is made up of 14 amino acids. Germline values: CDR1 DFQATT, CDR2 SNEGSKA (reference sequence). The CDR3 spells CSARGVTSLYEQYF. The CDR3, as DNA: TGCAGTGCTAGAGGGGTGACTAGCCTCTACGAGCAGTACTTC.

J is TRBJ2-4 and V is TRBV2; possibly TRBD1 for D (5 bases). This CDR3 contains 15 residues. V dropped 7 bases and J dropped 3 bases, with 16 bases sitting between them. Germline CDR1 is SNHLY and CDR2 is FYNNEI. CDR3 nucleotides: TGTGCCAGCACAGGCCCTGACAGAGACAAAAACATTCAGTACTTC. Translation: CASTGPDRDKNIQYF.

This clonotype showed up just a few times. The genes are TRBV7-2 and TRBJ2-1, with no clear D. This CDR3 region has 14 residues. The V gene's germline CDR1 is SGHTA and CDR2 FQGNSA. V gave up 7 bases and J gave up 0 bases, with 10 bases separating them. CDR3 in amino acids: CASISPASYNEQFF. CDR3 sequence (DNA): TGTGCCAGCATCTCGCCTGCCTCCTACAATGAGCAGTTCTTC. Variable domain in full (rest from reference TRBV7-2 and TRBJ2-1): GAGVSQSPSNKVTEKGKDVELRCDPISGHTALYWYRQSLGQGLEFLIYFQGNSAPDKSGLPSDRFSAERTGGSVSTLTIQRTQQEDSAVYLCASISPASYNEQFFGPGTRLTVL.

About this clonotype: One junction end disagrees with the germline gene, perhaps due to a read error. The chain is built from TRBV7-2 and TRBJ2-1; possibly TRBD2 for D (5 bases). CDR1 is SGHTA and CDR2 is FQGNSA in the germline V gene. This CDR3 contains 16 residues. The CDR3 loop reads CVSSFASRSSYNEQFF. In DNA form, the CDR3 reads TGTGTCAGCAGCTTCGCTAGCCGGAGCTCCTACAATGAGCAGTTCTTC.

V is TRBV7-3 and J is TRBJ2-1; maybe TRBD2 (6 bases). The CDR3 has 13 residues. Germline V gene data show CDR1 as SGHTA and CDR2 as FQGTGA. V gave up 5 bases and J gave up 9 bases, with 14 bases separating them. CDR3 coding DNA: TGTGCCAGCAGCCCAAAGGTGGGGGGTGAGCAGTTCTTC. Translation gives CASSPKVGGEQFF.